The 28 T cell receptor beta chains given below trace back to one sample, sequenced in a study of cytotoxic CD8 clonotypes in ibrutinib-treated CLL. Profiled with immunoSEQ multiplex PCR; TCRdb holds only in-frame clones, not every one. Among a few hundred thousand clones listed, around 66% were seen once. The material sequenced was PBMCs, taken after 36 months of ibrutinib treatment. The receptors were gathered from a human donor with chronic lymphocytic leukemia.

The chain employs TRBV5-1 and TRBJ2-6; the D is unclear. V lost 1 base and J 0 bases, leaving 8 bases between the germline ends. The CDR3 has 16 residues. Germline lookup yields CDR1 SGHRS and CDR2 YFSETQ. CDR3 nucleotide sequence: TGCGCCAGCAGCTTGAGCACAAACTCTGGGGCCAACGTCCTGACTTTC. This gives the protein CASSLSTNSGANVLTF.

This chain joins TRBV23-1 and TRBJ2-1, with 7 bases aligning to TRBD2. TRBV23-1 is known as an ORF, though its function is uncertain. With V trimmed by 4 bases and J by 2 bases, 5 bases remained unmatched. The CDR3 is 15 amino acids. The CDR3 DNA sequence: TGCGCCAGCAGTCGAGGGGAGGGTACCTACAATGAGCAGTTCTTC. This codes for CASSRGEGTYNEQFF.

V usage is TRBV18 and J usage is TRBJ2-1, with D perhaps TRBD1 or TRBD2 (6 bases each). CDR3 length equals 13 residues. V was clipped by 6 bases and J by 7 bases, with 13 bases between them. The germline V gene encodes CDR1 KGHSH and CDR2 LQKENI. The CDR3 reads CASSKQGGNEQFF. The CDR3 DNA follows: TGTGCCAGCTCCAAACAGGGAGGAAATGAGCAGTTCTTC.

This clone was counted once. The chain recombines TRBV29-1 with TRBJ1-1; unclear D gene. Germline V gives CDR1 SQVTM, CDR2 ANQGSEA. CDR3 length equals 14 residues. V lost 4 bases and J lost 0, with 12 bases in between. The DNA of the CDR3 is TGCAGCGTTGCTCGGACTGGCATGAACACTGAAGCTTTCTTT. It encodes CSVARTGMNTEAFF.

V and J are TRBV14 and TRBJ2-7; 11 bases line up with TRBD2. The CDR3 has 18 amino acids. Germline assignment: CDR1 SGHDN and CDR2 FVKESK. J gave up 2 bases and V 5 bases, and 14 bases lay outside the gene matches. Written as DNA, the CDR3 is TGTGCCAGCAGCAACCGATACGAAACGGGACTAGCGGCCTACGAGCAGTACTTC. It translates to CASSNRYETGLAAYEQYF.

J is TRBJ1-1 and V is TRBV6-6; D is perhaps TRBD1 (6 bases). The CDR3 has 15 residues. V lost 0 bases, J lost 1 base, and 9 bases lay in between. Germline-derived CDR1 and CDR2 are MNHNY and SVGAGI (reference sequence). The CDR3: CASSYSTGRNTEAFF. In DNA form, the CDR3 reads TGTGCCAGCAGTTACTCCACAGGGCGGAACACTGAAGCTTTCTTT.

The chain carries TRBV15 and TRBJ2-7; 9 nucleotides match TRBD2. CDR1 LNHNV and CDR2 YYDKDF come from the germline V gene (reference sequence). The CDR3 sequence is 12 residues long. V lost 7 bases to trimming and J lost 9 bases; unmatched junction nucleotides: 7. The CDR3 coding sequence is TGTGCCACCATTTCGCTAGCGGGGTTGCAGTACTTC. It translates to CATISLAGLQYF.

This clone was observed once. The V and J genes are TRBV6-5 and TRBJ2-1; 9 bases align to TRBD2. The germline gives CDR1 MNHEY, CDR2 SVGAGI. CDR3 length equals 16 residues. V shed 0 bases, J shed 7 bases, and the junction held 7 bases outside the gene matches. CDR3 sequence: CASSYSWRGGWNEQFF. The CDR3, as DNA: TGTGCCAGCAGTTACTCTTGGCGGGGGGGCTGGAATGAGCAGTTCTTC.

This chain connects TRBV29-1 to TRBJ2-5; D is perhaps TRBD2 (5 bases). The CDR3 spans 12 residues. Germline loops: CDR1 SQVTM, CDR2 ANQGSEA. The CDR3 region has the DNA TGCAGTCTCCGCTCGGGGTCAGAGACCCAGTACTTC. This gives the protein CSLRSGSETQYF. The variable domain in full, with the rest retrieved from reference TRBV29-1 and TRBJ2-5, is SAVISQKPSRDICQRGTSLTIQCQVDSQVTMMFWYRQQPGQSLTLIATANQGSEATYESGFVIDKFPISRPNLTFSTLTVSNMSPEDSSIYLCSLRSGSETQYFGPGTRLLVL.

The CDR3 loop reads CASSLRGSGSVETQYF. CDR3 in DNA: TGCGCCAGCAGCTTGAGAGGGTCTGGGTCGGTGGAGACCCAGTACTTC. The gene calls are TRBV5-1 and TRBJ2-5; perhaps TRBD2 as D (5 bases). Germline CDR1 SGHRS, CDR2 YFSETQ. The CDR3 has 16 amino acids. Deletions cut 1 base from V and 5 bases from J, with 18 bases between.

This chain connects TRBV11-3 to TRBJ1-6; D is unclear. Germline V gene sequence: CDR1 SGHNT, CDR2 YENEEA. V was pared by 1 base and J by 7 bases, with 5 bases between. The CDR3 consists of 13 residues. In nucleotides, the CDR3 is TGTGCCAGCAGCTTAGTGTGGAATTCACCCCTCCACTTT. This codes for CASSLVWNSPLHF.

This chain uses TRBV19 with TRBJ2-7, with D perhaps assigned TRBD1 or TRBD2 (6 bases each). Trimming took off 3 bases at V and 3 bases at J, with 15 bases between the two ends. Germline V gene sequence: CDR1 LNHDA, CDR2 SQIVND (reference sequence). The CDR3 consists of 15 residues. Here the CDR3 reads CASSIRGLGNYEQYF. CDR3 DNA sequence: TGTGCCAGTAGTATCAGGGGACTGGGAAACTACGAGCAGTACTTC.

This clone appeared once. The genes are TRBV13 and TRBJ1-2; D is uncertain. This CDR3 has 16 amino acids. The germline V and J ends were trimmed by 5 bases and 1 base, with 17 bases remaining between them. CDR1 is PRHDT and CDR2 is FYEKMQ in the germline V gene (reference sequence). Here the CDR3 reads CASSQVGRADNYGYTF. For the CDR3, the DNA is TGTGCCAGCAGCCAAGTAGGACGGGCGGATAACTATGGCTACACCTTC.

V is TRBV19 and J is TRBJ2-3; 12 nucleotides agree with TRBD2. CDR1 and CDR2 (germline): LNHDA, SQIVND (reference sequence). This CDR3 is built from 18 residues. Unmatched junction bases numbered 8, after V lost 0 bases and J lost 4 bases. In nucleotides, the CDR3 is TGTGCCAGTAGTATAGATTATAACCGACTAGCGGGGGCAGATACGCAGTATTTT. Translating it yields CASSIDYNRLAGADTQYF. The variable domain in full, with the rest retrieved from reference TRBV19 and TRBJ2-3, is DGGITQSPKYLFRKEGQNVTLSCEQNLNHDAMYWYRQDPGQGLRLIYYSQIVNDFQKGDIAEGYSVSREKKESFPLTVTSAQKNPTAFYLCASSIDYNRLAGADTQYFGPGTRLTVL.

In DNA form, the CDR3 reads TGTGCCAGCAGCCAAACGACTCGTGGGGGCACAGATACGCAGTATTTT. It encodes CASSQTTRGGTDTQYF. This chain connects TRBV7-2 to TRBJ2-3; no firm D call. Germline lookup yields CDR1 SGHTA and CDR2 FQGNSA. This CDR3 is built from 16 residues. The V end was cut by 5 bases, the J end by 1 base, with 16 bases between.

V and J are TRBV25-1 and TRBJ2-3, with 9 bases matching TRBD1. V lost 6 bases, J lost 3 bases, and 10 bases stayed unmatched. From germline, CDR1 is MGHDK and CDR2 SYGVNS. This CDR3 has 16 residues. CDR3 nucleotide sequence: TGTGCCAGCAGACAGGGGGCGAGCACAGCAACAGATACGCAGTATTTT. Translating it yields CASRQGASTATDTQYF. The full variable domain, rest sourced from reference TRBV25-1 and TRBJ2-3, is EADIYQTPRYLVIGTGKKITLECSQTMGHDKMYWYQQDPGMELHLIHYSYGVNSTEKGDLSSESTVSRIRTEHFPLTLESARPSHTSQYLCASRQGASTATDTQYFGPGTRLTVL.

The CDR3: CASSLGQTGSYEQYF. In nucleotides, the CDR3 is TGTGCCAGCAGCTTAGGGCAGACCGGCTCCTACGAGCAGTACTTC. V gene TRBV7-3 combines with J gene TRBJ2-7; D is unresolved. Trimming cost V 2 bases and J 0 bases, with 11 bases left between them. Germline V gene sequence: CDR1 SGHTA, CDR2 FQGTGA. The length of the CDR3 is 15 residues.

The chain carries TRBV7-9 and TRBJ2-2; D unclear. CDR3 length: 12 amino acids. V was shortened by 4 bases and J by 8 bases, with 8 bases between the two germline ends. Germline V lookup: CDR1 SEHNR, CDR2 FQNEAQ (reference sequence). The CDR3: CASSSPTGELFF. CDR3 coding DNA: TGTGCCAGCAGCTCCCCGACGGGGGAGCTGTTTTTT.

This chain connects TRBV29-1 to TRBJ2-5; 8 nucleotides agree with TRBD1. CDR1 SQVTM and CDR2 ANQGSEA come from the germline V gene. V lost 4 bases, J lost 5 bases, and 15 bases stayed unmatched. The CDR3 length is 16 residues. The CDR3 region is CSVGPRQGKGLETQYF. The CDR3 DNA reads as TGCAGCGTTGGCCCCCGACAGGGGAAGGGTCTCGAGACCCAGTACTTC.

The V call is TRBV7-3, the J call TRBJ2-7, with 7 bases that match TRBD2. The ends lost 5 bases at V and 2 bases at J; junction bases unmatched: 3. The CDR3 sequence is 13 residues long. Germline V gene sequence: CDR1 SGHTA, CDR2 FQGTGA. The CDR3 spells CASSLGLAYEQYF. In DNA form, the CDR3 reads TGTGCCAGCAGCCTCGGACTAGCCTACGAGCAGTACTTC.

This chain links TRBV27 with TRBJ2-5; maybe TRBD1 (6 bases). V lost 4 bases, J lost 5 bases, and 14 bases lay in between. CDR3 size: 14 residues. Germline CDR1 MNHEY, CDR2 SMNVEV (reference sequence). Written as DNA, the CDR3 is TGTGCCAGCAGTTGGACAGCCGGGTTCGAGACCCAGTACTTC. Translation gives CASSWTAGFETQYF.

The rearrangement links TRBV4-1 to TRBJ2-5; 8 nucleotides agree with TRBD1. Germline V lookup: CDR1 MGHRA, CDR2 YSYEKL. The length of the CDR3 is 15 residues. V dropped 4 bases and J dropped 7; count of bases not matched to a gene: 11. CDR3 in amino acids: CASSPGQETARTQYF. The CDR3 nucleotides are TGCGCCAGCAGCCCGGGACAGGAGACGGCGCGGACCCAGTACTTC.

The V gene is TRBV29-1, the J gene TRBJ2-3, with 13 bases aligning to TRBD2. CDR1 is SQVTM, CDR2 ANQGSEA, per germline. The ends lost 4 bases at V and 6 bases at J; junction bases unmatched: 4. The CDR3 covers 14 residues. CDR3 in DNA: TGCAGCGTTGCCGGGACTAGCGGGGTTGATACGCAGTATTTT. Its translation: CSVAGTSGVDTQYF.

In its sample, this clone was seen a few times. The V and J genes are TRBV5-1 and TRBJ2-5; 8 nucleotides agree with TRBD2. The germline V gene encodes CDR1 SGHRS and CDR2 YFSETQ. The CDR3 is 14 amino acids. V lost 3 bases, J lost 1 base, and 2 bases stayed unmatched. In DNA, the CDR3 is TGCGCCAGCAGCTCGAGCGGGGGCCAAGAGACCCAGTACTTC. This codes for CASSSSGGQETQYF.

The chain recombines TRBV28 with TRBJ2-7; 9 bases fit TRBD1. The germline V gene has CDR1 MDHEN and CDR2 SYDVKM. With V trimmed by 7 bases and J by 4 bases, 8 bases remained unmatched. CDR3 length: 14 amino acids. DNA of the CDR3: TGTGCCAGCACCAAAGACAGGGGGAGATACGAGCAGTACTTC. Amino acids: CASTKDRGRYEQYF.

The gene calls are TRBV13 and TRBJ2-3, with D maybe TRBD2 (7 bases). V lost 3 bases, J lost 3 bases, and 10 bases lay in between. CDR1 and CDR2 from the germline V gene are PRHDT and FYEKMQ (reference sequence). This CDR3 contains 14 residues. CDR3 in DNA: TGTGCCAGCAGCTTTCGGGGGGCGACAGATACGCAGTATTTT. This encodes CASSFRGATDTQYF. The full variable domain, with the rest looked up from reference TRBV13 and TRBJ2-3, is AAGVIQSPRHLIKEKRETATLKCYPIPRHDTVYWYQQGPGQDPQFLISFYEKMQSDKGSIPDRFSAQQFSDYHSELNMSSLELGDSALYFCASSFRGATDTQYFGPGTRLTVL.

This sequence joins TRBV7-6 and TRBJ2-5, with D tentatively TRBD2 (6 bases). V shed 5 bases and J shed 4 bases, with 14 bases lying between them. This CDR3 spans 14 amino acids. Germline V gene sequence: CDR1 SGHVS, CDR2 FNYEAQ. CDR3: CASSLLAGSETQYF. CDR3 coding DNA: TGTGCCAGCAGCCTACTAGCTGGGTCAGAGACCCAGTACTTC. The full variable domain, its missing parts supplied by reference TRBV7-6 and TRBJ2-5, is GAGVSQSPRYKVTKRGQDVALRCDPISGHVSLYWYRQALGQGPEFLTYFNYEAQQDKSGLPNDRFSAERPEGSISTLTIQRTEQRDSAMYRCASSLLAGSETQYFGPGTRLLVL.

The CDR3 bases are TGTGCCAGCAGCGACATCTACGGGGAGCAGTTCTTC. Translation: CASSDIYGEQFF. The V call is TRBV6-5, the J call TRBJ2-1; D unresolved. The V end was cut by 6 bases, the J end by 10 bases, with 13 bases between. This CDR3 contains 12 residues. Germline values: CDR1 MNHEY, CDR2 SVGAGI.